This T cell receptor beta chain was found in a study of blood T cell repertoires in COVID-19. Generated by immunoSEQ multiplex PCR, the TCRdb table keeps only in-frame clones and is missing some. Seen here are 120,000 to 150,000 clones, about 85% observed once, and the top ten hold roughly 2.9%. Looked up from germline, CDR1 is KGHSH and CDR2 is LQKENI. CDR3 length: 15 amino acids. The V end lost 4 bases, the J end lost 0 bases, and 12 bases lay between the germline ends. The TCR was taken from a woman in her thirties or forties with active or convalescent COVID-19. The chain uses TRBV18 and TRBJ1-2; D possibly corresponds to TRBD1 (6 bases). The sequenced sample consisted of peripheral blood. The CDR3 coding sequence is TGTGCCAGCTCACTCAGGGGTCAAGCTAACTATGGCTACACCTTC. Translation: CASSLRGQANYGYTF.